Presented here are 23 T cell receptor beta chains from one specimen sequenced in a study of blood T cell repertoires in COVID-19. Assay: immunoSEQ multiplex PCR; the TCRdb copy retains only in-frame clones and omits some. The top ten hold more than 20% of the sample, which has around 70,000 clones, 75% seen once. Sequencing was done on a sample of peripheral blood. The origin of the receptors is a man between 65 and 79 years old with acute or convalescent COVID-19.

V is TRBV5-1 and J is TRBJ2-1; 12 positions agree with TRBD2. This CDR3 has 16 residues. Germline V gene data show CDR1 as SGHRS and CDR2 as YFSETQ. The V gene end was trimmed by 0 bases and the J gene end by 6 bases; junction bases not matched to a gene: 4. CDR3 amino acids: CASSLAGTSGSNEQFF. In DNA, the CDR3 is TGCGCCAGCAGCTTGGCCGGGACTAGCGGGTCCAATGAGCAGTTCTTC. Together with reference TRBV5-1 and TRBJ2-1, the CDR3 gives the full variable domain: KAGVTQTPRYLIKTRGQQVTLSCSPISGHRSVSWYQQTPGQGLQFLFEYFSETQRNKGNFPGRFSGRQFSNSRSEMNVSTLELGDSALYLCASSLAGTSGSNEQFFGPGTRLTVL.

This rearrangement joins TRBV18 to TRBJ1-3; a possible D gene is TRBD1 (5 bases). The CDR3 spans 15 residues. The ends were cut back, 1 base at V and 2 bases at J, with 9 bases in the middle. Per germline, CDR1 KGHSH and CDR2 LQKENI. DNA of the CDR3: TGTGCCAGCTCACCACAAGGGGAGGCTGGAAACACCATATATTTT. As protein: CASSPQGEAGNTIYF.

The rearrangement links TRBV3-1 (or the pseudogene TRBV3-2) to TRBJ2-7, with 7 bases that match TRBD1. Germline V gene lookup returns CDR1 LGHDT and CDR2 YNNKEL (reference sequence). V was pared by 4 bases and J by 1 base, with 7 bases of the junction left unmatched. This CDR3 region has 15 residues. The CDR3 DNA reads TGTGCCAGCAGCCCCTGGGGGACAGTTTCCTACGAGCAGTACTTC. The encoded protein is CASSPWGTVSYEQYF.

CDR3 bases: TGTGCCAGTAGTATAGCTAGCGGGAATTCCAATGAGCAGTTCTTC. It translates to CASSIASGNSNEQFF. The gene calls are TRBV19 and TRBJ2-1, with 9 bases identical to TRBD2. Unmatched junction bases numbered 4, after V lost 1 base and J lost 6 bases. The CDR3 runs to 15 residues. From germline, CDR1 is LNHDA and CDR2 SQIVND (reference sequence).

The V gene is TRBV9, the J gene TRBJ2-1; 7 bases are shared with TRBD2. There are 16 residues in the CDR3. The germline gives CDR1 SGDLS, CDR2 YYNGEE. Trimming cost V 4 bases and J 3 bases; bases outside gene matches: 10. CDR3 sequence (DNA): TGTGCCAGCAGCCCAACGGGCGGGAGTGTCTACAATGAGCAGTTCTTC. Translation: CASSPTGGSVYNEQFF. Supplemented by reference TRBV9 and TRBJ2-1, the full variable domain reads DSGVTQTPKHLITATGQRVTLRCSPRSGDLSVYWYQQSLDQGLQFLIQYYNGEERAKGNILERFSAQQFPDLHSELNLSSLELGDSALYFCASSPTGGSVYNEQFFGPGTRLTVL.

The chain links TRBV11-1 to TRBJ2-7; 7 bases map to TRBD2. The CDR3 spans 15 residues. J was trimmed by 3 bases and V by 7 bases; bases with no gene match: 12. Germline CDR1 reads SGHAT; CDR2 reads FQDESV (reference sequence). In DNA, the CDR3 is TGTGCCAGCACCCAGGGAGCGGGGCTATACTACGAGCAGTACTTC. Amino acids: CASTQGAGLYYEQYF.

This clone has just a few counts. The genes are TRBV6-4 and TRBJ2-1; 7 bases line up with TRBD2. CDR1 is MRHNA and CDR2 is SNTAGT in the germline V gene. The CDR3 length is 14 residues. V trimming: 6 bases; J trimming: 0 bases; junction bases outside the gene matches: 2. The CDR3 sequence is CASRAGSSYNEQFF. Written as DNA, the CDR3 is TGTGCCAGCAGAGCGGGAAGCTCCTACAATGAGCAGTTCTTC.

This rearrangement joins TRBV5-1 to TRBJ2-7; perhaps TRBD1 as D (5 bases). This CDR3 has 15 residues. Germline V gene lookup returns CDR1 SGHRS and CDR2 YFSETQ. V was trimmed by 0 bases and J by 3 bases, leaving 13 bases between them. The CDR3 DNA reads as TGCGCCAGCAGCTTGGGAAGCAGGGCAATCTACGAGCAGTACTTC. Residues: CASSLGSRAIYEQYF.

V usage is TRBV10-3 and J usage is TRBJ2-1; TRBD2 agrees at 14 bases. The CDR3 is 14 residues long. CDR1 and CDR2 from the germline V gene are ENHRY and SYGVKD. This chain's CDR3 is CATAGLAGANEQFF. CDR3 DNA sequence: TGTGCGACGGCGGGACTAGCGGGAGCCAATGAGCAGTTCTTC.

This clone was seen a single time. The rearrangement joins TRBV6-6 to TRBJ1-5, with D possibly being TRBD1 (6 bases). The CDR3 contains 14 residues. Germline V lookup: CDR1 MNHNY, CDR2 SVGAGI (reference sequence). Trimming stripped 5 bases from V and 6 bases from J, with 14 bases between. The CDR3 DNA is TGTGCCAGCAGTCCCCGGACAGACGGTCAGCCCCAGCATTTT. It yields the protein CASSPRTDGQPQHF.

The chain uses TRBV18 and TRBJ2-5; 9 nucleotides agree with TRBD2. Germline CDR1 and CDR2: KGHSH and LQKENI. The CDR3 consists of 18 residues. The junction had 14 bases not matched to a gene; V was cut back by 1 base and J by 5 bases. The CDR3 region has the DNA TGTGCCAGCTCACCACGGAAGCTATTAGCGGGAGTCGGGGAGACCCAGTACTTC. This gives the protein CASSPRKLLAGVGETQYF.

The rearrangement joins TRBV2 to TRBJ1-2, with TRBD1 identical over 9 bases. This CDR3 spans 14 amino acids. Germline values: CDR1 SNHLY, CDR2 FYNNEI. J gave up 4 bases and V 6 bases, and 6 bases lay outside the gene matches. For the CDR3, the DNA is TGTGCCAGCAGACCGGGACAGGGCCTCTATGGCTACACCTTC. This sequence encodes CASRPGQGLYGYTF.

As DNA, the CDR3 is TGCGCCAGCAGCCGCGGACAGGCCTGGGAAACTGAAGCTTTCTTT. Protein: CASSRGQAWETEAFF. The chain recombines TRBV5-1 with TRBJ1-1; TRBD1 matches at 7 bases. CDR1 SGHRS and CDR2 YFSETQ come from the germline V gene. The CDR3 contains 15 residues. Germline trimming cut 4 bases from V and 5 bases from J; bases unmatched to any gene: 11.

This chain connects TRBV6-2 or TRBV6-3 to TRBJ1-4; 7 bases fit TRBD1. Losses at the gene ends were 3 bases for V and 4 bases for J; bases not matched to a gene: 8. Germline V CDR1 and CDR2: MNHEY, SVGEGT. This CDR3 has 16 residues. The CDR3 sequence is CASSYNRQGLNEKLFF. CDR3 coding DNA: TGTGCCAGCAGTTATAACCGACAGGGCCTTAATGAAAAACTGTTTTTT.

The chain couples TRBV5-4 to TRBJ2-3, with D uncertain. Germline lookup yields CDR1 SGHNT and CDR2 YYREEE (reference sequence). The CDR3 loop spans 13 amino acids. Deletions cut 1 base from V and 1 base from J, with 4 bases between. The CDR3 DNA reads TGTGCCAGCAGCTTGTCGGGCACAGATACGCAGTATTTT. Amino acids: CASSLSGTDTQYF.

This sequence joins TRBV11-2 and TRBJ2-1, with TRBD2 as a possible D gene (6 bases). Germline CDR1 reads SGHAT; CDR2 reads FQNNGV. The CDR3 has 13 amino acids. Trimming removed 6 bases at V and 8 bases at J, with 14 bases between. The CDR3 DNA sequence: TGTGCCAGCAGTTCCCGGGAGAGTGATGAGCAGTTCTTC. Its protein is CASSSRESDEQFF.

This chain joins TRBV12-3 or TRBV12-4 and TRBJ1-5, with D unclear. V was trimmed by 2 bases and J by 1 base, leaving 3 bases between them. The CDR3 consists of 13 residues. CDR3 nucleotides: TGTGCCAGCAGTTTAAGCAGCAATCAGCCCCAGCATTTT. It translates to CASSLSSNQPQHF.

The chain uses TRBV19 and TRBJ2-7, with 7 nucleotides matching TRBD1. The germline gives CDR1 LNHDA, CDR2 SQIVND (reference sequence). Trimming cost V 11 bases and J 5 bases; bases outside gene matches: 9. This CDR3 is 12 amino acids long. CDR3 residues: CALEGGQNEQYF. The CDR3 nucleotides are TGTGCCCTGGAAGGGGGACAGAACGAGCAGTACTTC. Variable domain in full (rest from reference TRBV19 and TRBJ2-7): DGGITQSPKYLFRKEGQNVTLSCEQNLNHDAMYWYRQDPGQGLRLIYYSQIVNDFQKGDIAEGYSVSREKKESFPLTVTSAQKNPTAFYLCALEGGQNEQYFGPGTRLTVT.

This clone was detected a few times. The chain couples TRBV28 to TRBJ2-7; TRBD1 is a possible D gene (5 bases). The V end was cut by 5 bases, the J end by 9 bases, with 14 bases between. CDR1 and CDR2 (germline): MDHEN, SYDVKM. This CDR3 is built from 12 residues. CDR3 sequence reads: CASSPLQARQYF. The CDR3 nucleotides are TGTGCCAGCAGTCCCCTACAGGCGAGGCAGTACTTC.

This chain links TRBV19 with TRBJ1-1; weak D call: TRBD1 (6 bases). The CDR3 contains 13 residues. V gave up 5 bases and J gave up 4 bases, with 11 bases separating them. Germline V gene lookup returns CDR1 LNHDA and CDR2 SQIVND (reference sequence). This CDR3 is CASSANRATEAFF. CDR3 in DNA: TGTGCCAGTAGTGCCAACAGGGCCACTGAAGCTTTCTTT.

The V call is TRBV6-2 or TRBV6-3, the J call TRBJ2-3, with 10 bases matching TRBD2. Germline V gene sequence: CDR1 MNHEY, CDR2 SVGEGT. This CDR3 is 16 amino acids long. V lost 0 bases and J lost 4; bases outside the gene matches: 4. CDR3 coding DNA: TGTGCCAGCAGTTACTCAGCTAGCGGGAGTTCAGATACGCAGTATTTT. Amino acid sequence: CASSYSASGSSDTQYF.

The chain couples TRBV19 to TRBJ1-2; unclear D gene. The CDR3 runs 13 residues. The germline V gene has CDR1 LNHDA and CDR2 SQIVND (reference sequence). V dropped 5 bases and J dropped 2 bases, with 9 bases sitting between them. The chain's CDR3 is CASSRLKNYGYTF. The CDR3 nucleotides are TGTGCCAGTAGTCGACTGAAAAACTATGGCTACACCTTC.

This sequence joins TRBV7-2 and TRBJ2-4; a possible D gene is TRBD2 (6 bases). Looked up from germline, CDR1 is SGHTA and CDR2 is FQGNSA. V was trimmed by 5 bases and J by 1 base, leaving 15 bases between them. The CDR3 loop spans 16 amino acids. The CDR3 here is CASSPDYERAKNIQYF. CDR3 sequence (DNA): TGTGCCAGCAGCCCGGACTACGAGAGGGCCAAAAACATTCAGTACTTC.